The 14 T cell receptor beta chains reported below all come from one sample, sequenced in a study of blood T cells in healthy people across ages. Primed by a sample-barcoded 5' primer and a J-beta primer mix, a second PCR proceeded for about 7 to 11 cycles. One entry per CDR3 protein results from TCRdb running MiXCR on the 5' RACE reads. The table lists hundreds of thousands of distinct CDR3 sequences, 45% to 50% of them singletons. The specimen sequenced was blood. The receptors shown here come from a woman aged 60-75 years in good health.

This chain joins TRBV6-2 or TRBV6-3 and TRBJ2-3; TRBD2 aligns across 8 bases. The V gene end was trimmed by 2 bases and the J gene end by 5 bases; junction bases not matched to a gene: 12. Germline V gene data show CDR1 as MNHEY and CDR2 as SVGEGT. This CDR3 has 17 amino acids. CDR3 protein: CASSYTTSARARDTQYF. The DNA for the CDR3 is TGTGCCAGCAGTTACACGACTAGCGCGAGGGCCAGAGATACGCAGTATTTT.

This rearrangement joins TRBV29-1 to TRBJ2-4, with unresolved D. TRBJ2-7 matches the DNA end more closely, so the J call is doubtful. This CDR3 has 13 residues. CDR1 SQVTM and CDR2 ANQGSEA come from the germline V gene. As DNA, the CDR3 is TGCAGCGTTGTTCTGGGCTCTGACTCCGAGCAGTACTTC. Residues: CSVVLGSDSEQYF.

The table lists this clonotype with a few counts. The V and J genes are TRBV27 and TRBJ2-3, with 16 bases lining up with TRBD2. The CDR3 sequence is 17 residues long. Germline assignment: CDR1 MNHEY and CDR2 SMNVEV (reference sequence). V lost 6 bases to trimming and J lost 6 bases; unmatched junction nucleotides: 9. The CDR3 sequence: CASRPGLAGGPWDTQYF. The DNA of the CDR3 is TGTGCCAGCAGGCCGGGACTAGCGGGAGGGCCGTGGGATACGCAGTATTTT.

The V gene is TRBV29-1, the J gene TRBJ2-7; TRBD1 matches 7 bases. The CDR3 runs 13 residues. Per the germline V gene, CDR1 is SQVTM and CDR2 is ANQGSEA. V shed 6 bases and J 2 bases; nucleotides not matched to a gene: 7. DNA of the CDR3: TGCAGCGTAGATGGGACAGCCGCCTACGAGCAGTACTTC. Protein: CSVDGTAAYEQYF.

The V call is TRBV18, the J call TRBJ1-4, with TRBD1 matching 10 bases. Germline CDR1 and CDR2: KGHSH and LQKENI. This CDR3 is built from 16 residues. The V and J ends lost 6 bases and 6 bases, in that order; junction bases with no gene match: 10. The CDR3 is CASSPLWGTGDEKLFF. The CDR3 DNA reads TGTGCCAGCTCGCCTCTTTGGGGGACAGGGGATGAAAAACTGTTTTTT.

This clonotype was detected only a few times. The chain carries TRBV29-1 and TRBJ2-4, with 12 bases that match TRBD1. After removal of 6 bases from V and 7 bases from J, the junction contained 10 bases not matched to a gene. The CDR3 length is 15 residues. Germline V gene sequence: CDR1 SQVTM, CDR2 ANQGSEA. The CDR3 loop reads CSVRDRGRRDNIQYF. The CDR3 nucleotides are TGCAGCGTAAGGGACAGGGGGCGAAGGGATAACATTCAGTACTTC. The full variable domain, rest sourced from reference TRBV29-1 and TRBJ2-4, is SAVISQKPSRDICQRGTSLTIQCQVDSQVTMMFWYRQQPGQSLTLIATANQGSEATYESGFVIDKFPISRPNLTFSTLTVSNMSPEDSSIYLCSVRDRGRRDNIQYFGAGTRLSVL.

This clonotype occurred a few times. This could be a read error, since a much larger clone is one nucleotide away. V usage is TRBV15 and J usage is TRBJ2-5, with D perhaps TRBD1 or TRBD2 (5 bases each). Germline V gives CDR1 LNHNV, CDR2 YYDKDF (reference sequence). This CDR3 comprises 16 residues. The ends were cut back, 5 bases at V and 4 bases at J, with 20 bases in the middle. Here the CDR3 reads CATSGWGAEGRETQYF. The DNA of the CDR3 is TGTGCCACCAGCGGGTGGGGAGCCGAGGGGCGAGAGACCCAGTACTTC.

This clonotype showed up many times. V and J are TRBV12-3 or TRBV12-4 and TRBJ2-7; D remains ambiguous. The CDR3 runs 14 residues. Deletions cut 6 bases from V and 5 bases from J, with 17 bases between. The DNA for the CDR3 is TGTGCCAGCAGCATCGGTCTCATCGGCAACGAGCAGTACTTC. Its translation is CASSIGLIGNEQYF.

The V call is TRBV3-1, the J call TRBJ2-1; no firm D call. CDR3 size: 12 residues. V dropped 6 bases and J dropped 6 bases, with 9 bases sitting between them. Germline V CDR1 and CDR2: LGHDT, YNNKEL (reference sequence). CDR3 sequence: CASREKSNEQFF. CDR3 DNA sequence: TGTGCCAGCAGAGAGAAAAGCAATGAGCAGTTCTTC.

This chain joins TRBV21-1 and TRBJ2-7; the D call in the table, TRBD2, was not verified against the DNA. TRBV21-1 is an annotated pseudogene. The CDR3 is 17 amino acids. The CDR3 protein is CASSRVQRECLGYEQYF. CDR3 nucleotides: TGTGCCAGCAGCCGTGTCCAGCGGGAGTGTCTGGGCTACGAGCAGTACTTC.

The CDR3 nucleotides read TGTGCCAGCAGTGCGGACAGGGTGGCAGAGACCCAGTACTTC. This translates into CASSADRVAETQYF. The V and J genes are TRBV6-6 and TRBJ2-5; TRBD1 matches 8 bases. V dropped 5 bases and J dropped 4; count of bases not matched to a gene: 6. Germline assignment: CDR1 MNHNY and CDR2 SVGAGI (reference sequence). The CDR3 extends over 14 amino acids.

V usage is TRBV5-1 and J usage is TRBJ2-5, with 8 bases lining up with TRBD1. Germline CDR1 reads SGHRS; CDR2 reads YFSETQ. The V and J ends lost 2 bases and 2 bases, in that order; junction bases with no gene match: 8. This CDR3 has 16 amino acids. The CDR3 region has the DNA TGCGCCAGCAGCTTTGGCCGCGGACAGGGACAAGAGACCCAGTACTTC. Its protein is CASSFGRGQGQETQYF.

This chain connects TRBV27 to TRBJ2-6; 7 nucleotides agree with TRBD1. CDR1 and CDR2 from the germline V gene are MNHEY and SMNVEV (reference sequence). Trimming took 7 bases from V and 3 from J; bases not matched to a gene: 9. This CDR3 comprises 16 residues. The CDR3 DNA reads TGTGCCAGCATCGACAGGGCTGTAAGTGGGGCCAACGTCCTGACTTTC. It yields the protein CASIDRAVSGANVLTF.

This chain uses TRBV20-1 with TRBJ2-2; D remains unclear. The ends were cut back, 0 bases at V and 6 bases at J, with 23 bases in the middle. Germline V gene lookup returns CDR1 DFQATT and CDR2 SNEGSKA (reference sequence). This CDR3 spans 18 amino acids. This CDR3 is CSARDRLAPEKVPGELFF. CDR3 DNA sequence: TGCAGTGCTAGAGATAGGTTAGCCCCTGAAAAGGTTCCCGGGGAGCTGTTTTTT.